This TCR beta chain emerged from a study of blood T cell repertoires in COVID-19. Study details: The samples span acute and convalescent COVID-19 from the United States, Italy and Spain. Nucleic acid was either cDNA or gDNA, and it came from T cells, B-cell-depleted T cells, or PBMCs.

Per the original methods: Amplification of reference gene primers provided the estimated nucleated cell counts. Using immunoSEQ multiplex PCR, the repertoire was profiled, and TCRdb retains in-frame clones only, with some absent. V and J calls and clone size are those listed in that table; D and trimming were worked out from the DNA. The sample includes fewer than 100,000 clones, around nine tenths of them seen just once. V lost 7 bases to trimming and J lost 2 bases; unmatched junction nucleotides: 5. Germline V lookup: CDR1 SGHAT, CDR2 FQNNGV. The CDR3 contains 14 residues. The sample comprised peripheral blood. The sequence was obtained from a man aged 55 to 70 with acute or convalescent COVID-19. V gene TRBV11-2 combines with J gene TRBJ2-7; 10 nucleotides agree with TRBD1. CDR3: CASTLGTGAYEQYF. CDR3 in DNA: TGTGCCAGCACTTTAGGGACAGGGGCCTACGAGCAGTACTTC.